The 28 T cell receptor beta chains below all came from one sample that was sequenced in a study of beta chain features in type 1 diabetes. Study conclusions and caveats: In every one of the four CD4+ subsets, TCRB CDR3s were moderately but significantly shorter in Type 1 diabetes patients.

Their antigens remain unidentified. All of the isolated RNA was reverse transcribed, so expressed TCRB transcripts were sequenced. Repertoires were generated with immunoSEQ multiplex PCR, while TCRdb's copy carries only in-frame clones and drops some. Among about 160,000 clones listed, approximately 8.8% were seen once. The sample taken for sequencing was central memory CD4+ T cells from blood. Source of these receptors: a woman in her twenties or thirties with type 1 diabetes.

The rearrangement uses TRBV6-5 and TRBJ2-2; possibly TRBD2 for D (7 bases). V dropped 2 bases and J dropped 6 bases, with 13 bases sitting between them. The CDR3 is 15 amino acids. Germline CDR1 MNHEY, CDR2 SVGAGI. CDR3 in amino acids: CASSYRGALAGELFF. The CDR3 nucleotides are TGTGCCAGCAGTTACCGGGGGGCGCTGGCCGGGGAGCTGTTTTTT.

This clone has just a few counts. The rearrangement joins TRBV2 to TRBJ1-5, with TRBD1 matching over 8 bases. V dropped 5 bases and J dropped 7; count of bases not matched to a gene: 10. CDR1 is SNHLY and CDR2 is FYNNEI in the germline V gene. The CDR3 runs to 15 residues. This CDR3 reads CASSSRGQGTQPQHF. DNA of the CDR3: TGTGCCAGCAGTTCCCGAGGACAGGGAACCCAGCCCCAGCATTTT.

This clone has only a few counts. The chain employs TRBV7-9 and TRBJ2-3; TRBD1 aligns across 7 bases. The germline V gene has CDR1 SEHNR and CDR2 FQNEAQ (reference sequence). J lost 6 bases, V lost 3 bases, and 3 bases had no gene match. CDR3 length: 13 amino acids. CDR3 DNA: TGTGCCAGCAGCTTTCTACAGGGGGATACGCAGTATTTT. It codes for CASSFLQGDTQYF.

This clone was seen more than once but under ten times. V and J are TRBV5-4 and TRBJ2-3, with D perhaps TRBD1 (5 bases). V gave up 3 bases and J gave up 0 bases, with 11 bases separating them. Per germline, CDR1 SGHNT and CDR2 YYREEE (reference sequence). The CDR3 has 15 amino acids. The CDR3 loop is CASSSAQGSTDTQYF. The CDR3 DNA reads TGTGCCAGCAGCTCCGCCCAGGGAAGCACAGATACGCAGTATTTT.

The J gene is TRBJ1-2, the V gene TRBV28; 12 bases line up with TRBD1. CDR3 length: 16 residues. J was trimmed by 4 bases and V by 5 bases; bases with no gene match: 8. Germline V lookup: CDR1 MDHEN, CDR2 SYDVKM. CDR3 nucleotide sequence: TGTGCCAGCAGTGTTGGGACAGGGGGCGCGAGCTATGGCTACACCTTC. Its protein product is CASSVGTGGASYGYTF.

This clone has only a few counts. The chain employs TRBV11-1 and TRBJ1-1; 12 bases fit TRBD1. V trimming: 5 bases; J trimming: 3 bases; junction bases outside the gene matches: 7. Germline CDR1 is SGHAT and CDR2 is FQDESV (reference sequence). This CDR3 has 16 residues. CDR3 region: CASSRAGTGGYTEAFF. Here the CDR3 DNA reads TGTGCCAGCAGCCGCGCCGGGACAGGGGGCTACACTGAAGCTTTCTTT. Full variable domain (rest looked up from reference TRBV11-1 and TRBJ1-1): EAEVAQSPRYKITEKSQAVAFWCDPISGHATLYWYRQILGQGPELLVQFQDESVVDDSQLPKDRFSAERLKGVDSTLKIQPAELGDSAMYLCASSRAGTGGYTEAFFGQGTRLTVV.

The chain links TRBV13 to TRBJ2-7, with 7 bases identical to TRBD1. The V gene end was trimmed by 4 bases and the J gene end by 3 bases; junction bases not matched to a gene: 9. In germline, CDR1 is PRHDT, CDR2 FYEKMQ (reference sequence). The CDR3 is made up of 15 amino acids. CDR3 region: CASSSRQGLLYEQYF. CDR3 bases: TGTGCCAGCAGCTCCCGACAGGGATTACTCTACGAGCAGTACTTC.

This chain uses TRBV29-1 with TRBJ1-1, with a tentative D call TRBD1 (5 bases). Per germline, CDR1 SQVTM and CDR2 ANQGSEA. This CDR3 has 10 amino acids. In nucleotides, the CDR3 is TGCGGGGGGATGAACACTGAAGCTTTCTTT. It yields the protein CGGMNTEAFF. Using reference TRBV29-1 and TRBJ1-1 for the parts outside the CDR3, the full variable domain is SAVISQKPSRDICQRGTSLTIQCQVDSQVTMMFWYRQQPGQSLTLIATANQGSEATYESGFVIDKFPISRPNLTFSTLTVSNMSPEDSSIYLCGGMNTEAFFGQGTRLTVV.

There are many counts of this clone. V and J are TRBV29-1 and TRBJ1-2; D is undetermined. The CDR3 length is 12 residues. V lost 1 base, J lost 8 bases, and 11 bases lay in between. Germline lookup yields CDR1 SQVTM and CDR2 ANQGSEA. CDR3 sequence: CSVEGSHKGYTF. In DNA form, the CDR3 reads TGCAGCGTTGAAGGGTCTCACAAGGGCTACACCTTC.

The table lists this clone with a few counts. The chain combines TRBV5-4 with TRBJ2-1; possible D gene TRBD2, 6 bases. With 4 bases removed from V and 1 base from J, the gap between germline ends came to 12 bases. This CDR3 is built from 15 residues. From germline, CDR1 is SGHNT and CDR2 YYREEE (reference sequence). The CDR3 loop is CASSATGDSYNEQFF. The CDR3 DNA reads as TGTGCCAGCAGCGCGACGGGAGATTCCTACAATGAGCAGTTCTTC. Together with reference TRBV5-4 and TRBJ2-1, the CDR3 gives the full variable domain: ETGVTQSPTHLIKTRGQQVTLRCSSQSGHNTVSWYQQALGQGPQFIFQYYREEENGRGNFPPRFSGLQFPNYSSELNVNALELDDSALYLCASSATGDSYNEQFFGPGTRLTVL.

J is TRBJ2-7 and V is TRBV29-1, with TRBD1 as a possible D gene (5 bases). The CDR3 is 13 amino acids. Deletions cut 7 bases from V and 1 base from J, with 14 bases between. The germline gives CDR1 SQVTM, CDR2 ANQGSEA. The CDR3 region has the DNA TGCAGCGCGGCAGGGCGCGCGTCCTACGAGCAGTACTTC. It translates to CSAAGRASYEQYF.

The rearrangement joins TRBV30 to TRBJ1-2; weak D call: TRBD1 (5 bases). CDR1 is GTSNPN and CDR2 is SVGIG in the germline V gene (reference sequence). The CDR3 has 15 residues. V lost 3 bases and J 0 bases, leaving 14 bases between the germline ends. DNA of the CDR3: TGTGCCTGGAGCAGAACTCCAGGGCCTAACTATGGCTACACCTTC. Translation gives CAWSRTPGPNYGYTF. The whole variable domain, filled in from reference TRBV30 and TRBJ1-2, reads SQTIHQWPATLVQPVGSPLSLECTVEGTSNPNLYWYRQAAGRGLQLLFYSVGIGQISSEVPQNLSASRPQDRQFILSSKKLLLSDSGFYLCAWSRTPGPNYGYTFGSGTRLTVV.

This clone was seen a few times. J is TRBJ2-2 and V is TRBV7-3; D is ambiguous. In germline, CDR1 is SGHTA, CDR2 FQGTGA. V lost 1 base, J lost 1 base, and 4 bases lay in between. The CDR3 is 14 amino acids. CDR3 bases: TGTGCCAGCAGCTTAAGCGAGAACACCGGGGAGCTGTTTTTT. It translates to CASSLSENTGELFF.

This clone was counted between two and nine times. V is TRBV7-9 and J is TRBJ2-7, with a weak D call TRBD2 (5 bases). Trimming took off 3 bases at V and 2 bases at J, with 11 bases between the two ends. Germline lookup yields CDR1 SEHNR and CDR2 FQNEAQ (reference sequence). The CDR3 totals 14 residues. CDR3 sequence: CASSLERITYEQYF. In DNA form, the CDR3 reads TGTGCCAGCAGCTTGGAGCGGATTACCTACGAGCAGTACTTC.

V is TRBV19 and J is TRBJ2-5, with a tentative D call TRBD1 (5 bases). V dropped 6 bases and J dropped 2 bases, with 10 bases sitting between them. The CDR3 contains 13 residues. Germline V CDR1 and CDR2: LNHDA, SQIVND (reference sequence). The chain's CDR3 is CASSRTRQETQYF. As DNA, the CDR3 is TGTGCCAGTAGCAGGACACGACAAGAGACCCAGTACTTC.

In its sample, this clone was seen a few times. J is TRBJ2-3 and V is TRBV21-1; no check of the table's D call, TRBD2, against the DNA was made. TRBV21-1 is given as a pseudogene. This CDR3 region has 16 residues. The CDR3 nucleotides read TGTGCCAGCACCCGGGTAGGGGACTACGGCACAGATACGCAGTATTTT. Its translation is CASTRVGDYGTDTQYF.

This chain connects TRBV5-1 to TRBJ1-5; D gene uncertain. The CDR3 runs to 14 residues. The ends were cut back, 5 bases at V and 7 bases at J, with 16 bases in the middle. The V gene's germline CDR1 is SGHRS and CDR2 YFSETQ. The DNA for the CDR3 is TGCGCCAGCAGAGAGGGAGAATCAGAACAGCCCCAGCATTTT. Translated: CASREGESEQPQHF.

This clone was seen a handful of times. This chain connects TRBV29-1 to TRBJ2-3; no clear D gene. The CDR3 consists of 13 residues. Trimming shortened V by 3 bases and J by 2 bases, and 9 bases separated the two germline ends. CDR1 and CDR2 from the germline V gene are SQVTM and ANQGSEA. The CDR3 DNA follows: TGCAGCGTTGAGGTGGTAGCCACAGATACGCAGTATTTT. Encoded protein: CSVEVVATDTQYF.

This clone was detected only a few times. This chain joins TRBV29-1 and TRBJ2-7, with D possibly TRBD1 on 6 matching bases. Trimming left V 4 bases short and J 5 bases short, with 9 bases between. Per germline, CDR1 SQVTM and CDR2 ANQGSEA. The CDR3 has 11 amino acids. CDR3 nucleotide sequence: TGCAGCGTTGGCTACAGGGACGAGCAGTACTTC. Protein: CSVGYRDEQYF.

The chain recombines TRBV6-5 with TRBJ1-2; D not resolved. CDR1 and CDR2 from the germline V gene are MNHEY and SVGAGI. The CDR3 spans 15 residues. Trimming stripped 0 bases from V and 6 bases from J, with 14 bases between. The CDR3 region has the DNA TGTGCCAGCAGTTACTCTTTGACAACCTACGATGGCTACACCTTC. Amino acid sequence: CASSYSLTTYDGYTF.

The gene calls are TRBV2 and TRBJ2-7, with 11 bases lining up with TRBD1. Germline V lookup: CDR1 SNHLY, CDR2 FYNNEI. Unmatched junction bases numbered 11, after V lost 9 bases and J lost 7 bases. This CDR3 is built from 14 residues. CDR3 DNA sequence: TGTGCCAGTGTTACCGGGACAGGGGGTGGAGAGCAGTACTTC. This sequence encodes CASVTGTGGGEQYF.

This clone was counted only a few times. The genes are TRBV13 and TRBJ1-1; unclear D gene. V lost 2 bases and J 1 base, leaving 5 bases between the germline ends. The germline gives CDR1 PRHDT, CDR2 FYEKMQ (reference sequence). This CDR3 comprises 13 residues. The CDR3 region has the DNA TGTGCCAGCAGCTTAATAGCGAACACTGAAGCTTTCTTT. It translates to CASSLIANTEAFF.

This clone was recorded a few times. The chain combines TRBV18 with TRBJ2-1; D ambiguous. Trimming shortened V by 2 bases and J by 4 bases, and 9 bases separated the two germline ends. Germline V lookup: CDR1 KGHSH, CDR2 LQKENI. The CDR3 is 14 amino acids. In DNA, the CDR3 is TGTGCCAGCTCACCATCGTCCGGGTACAATGAGCAGTTCTTC. Its translation is CASSPSSGYNEQFF.

This clone was seen more than once but under ten times. The J gene is TRBJ1-5, the V gene TRBV29-1, with D maybe TRBD1 (5 bases). The V and J ends lost 6 bases and 1 base respectively, with 10 bases between them. In germline, CDR1 is SQVTM, CDR2 ANQGSEA. This CDR3 spans 13 amino acids. The CDR3 bases are TGCAGCGTCAGGGTCGCAAGCAATCAGCCCCAGCATTTT. It encodes CSVRVASNQPQHF.

The chain is built from TRBV5-1 and TRBJ1-1; D is possibly TRBD1 (5 bases). The CDR3 extends over 14 amino acids. CDR1 is SGHRS and CDR2 is YFSETQ in the germline V gene. V lost 1 base and J 3 bases, leaving 10 bases between the germline ends. CDR3 bases: TGCGCCAGCAGCTTGCTAGGAGGGGACACTGAAGCTTTCTTT. It encodes CASSLLGGDTEAFF.

This chain uses TRBV2 with TRBJ2-7; 8 bases are shared with TRBD1. In germline, CDR1 is SNHLY, CDR2 FYNNEI. The length of the CDR3 is 15 residues. Trimming took 6 bases from V and 4 from J; bases not matched to a gene: 11. The CDR3 is CASSANRGDRYEQYF. The CDR3 nucleotides are TGTGCCAGCAGCGCCAACAGGGGGGATAGGTACGAGCAGTACTTC.

This chain links TRBV7-2 with TRBJ2-1; a possible D gene is TRBD2 (5 bases). The CDR3 is made up of 14 amino acids. The germline V gene encodes CDR1 SGHTA and CDR2 FQGNSA. Trimming pared 1 base from V and 13 bases from J, leaving 17 bases between. CDR3 region: CASSLDRVTTPQFF. CDR3 coding DNA: TGTGCCAGCAGCTTAGATCGCGTGACTACACCTCAGTTCTTC.

This chain joins TRBV7-2 and TRBJ1-2; D is perhaps TRBD1 (5 bases). Trimming took off 2 bases at V and 6 bases at J, with 10 bases between the two ends. The length of the CDR3 is 13 residues. Germline values: CDR1 SGHTA, CDR2 FQGNSA. The CDR3 DNA reads as TGTGCCAGCAGCTTACAGGGCAGGCATGGCTACACCTTC. Encoded protein: CASSLQGRHGYTF.